These 3 T cell receptor beta chains were all obtained from the same sample, sequenced in a study of blood T cells in healthy people across ages. Next came a second PCR, run for about 7 to 11 cycles, which used a sample-barcoded 5' primer along with a J-beta primer mix. TCRdb reanalysed the 5' RACE reads using MiXCR and keeps one entry per CDR3 protein. Of 1.5 million to 2 million distinct CDR3 sequences listed, 28% were seen once; the top ten hold 6.5% to 8.5%. Material: blood. These receptors were obtained from a woman aged 30 to 39 in good health.

The chain employs TRBV20-1 and TRBJ2-3; no definite D call. V was trimmed by 5 bases and J by 6 bases, leaving 9 bases between them. The germline gives CDR1 DFQATT, CDR2 SNEGSKA (reference sequence). The CDR3 sequence is 11 residues long. The CDR3 DNA sequence: TGCAGTGCTCTCCTTTTTGATACGCAGTATTTT. Translation: CSALLFDTQYF.

The chain links TRBV12-3 or TRBV12-4 to TRBJ2-5; TRBD2 might be the D (6 bases). This CDR3 region has 15 residues. Trimming stripped 7 bases from V and 5 bases from J, with 20 bases between. In DNA, the CDR3 is TGTGCCAGCACCCGCTACGGGGGTGGCTTGGAGACCCAGTACTTC. Its translation is CASTRYGGGLETQYF.

About this clonotype itself: Compared with germline, one end of the junction differs, possibly owing to a read error. CDR3 sequence: CAWSVRLPPDTQYF. CDR3 nucleotide sequence: TGCGCCTGGAGTGTACGGCTCCCCCCAGATACGCAGTATTTT. The V and J genes are TRBV30 and TRBJ2-3; no definite D call. This CDR3 contains 14 residues. The germline V gene encodes CDR1 GTSNPN and CDR2 SVGIG (reference sequence). The whole variable domain, remainder taken from reference TRBV30 and TRBJ2-3, is SQTIHQWPATLVQPVGSPLSLECTVEGTSNPNLYWYRQAAGRGLQLLFYSVGIGQISSEVPQNLSASRPQDRQFILSSKKLLLSDSGFYLCAWSVRLPPDTQYFGPGTRLTVL.